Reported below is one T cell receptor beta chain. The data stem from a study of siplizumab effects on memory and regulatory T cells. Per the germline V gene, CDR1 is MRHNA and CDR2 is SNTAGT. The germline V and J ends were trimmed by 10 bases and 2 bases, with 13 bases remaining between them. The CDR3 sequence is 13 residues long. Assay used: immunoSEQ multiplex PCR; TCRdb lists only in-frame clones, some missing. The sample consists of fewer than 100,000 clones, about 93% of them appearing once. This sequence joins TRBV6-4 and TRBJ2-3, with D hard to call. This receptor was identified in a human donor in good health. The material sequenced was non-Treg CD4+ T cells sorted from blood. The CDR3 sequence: CANQTESTDTQYF. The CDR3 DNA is TGTGCCAACCAAACTGAATCCACAGATACGCAGTATTTT.